These 14 T cell receptor beta chains came from one sample sequenced in a study of CD8 T cells in ankylosing spondylitis. One entry per CDR3 protein, called by TCRdb with MiXCR from the 5' RACE reads. Seen here are around 340,000 distinct CDR3 sequences, approximately 20% observed once, and the top ten hold roughly 13%. The sequenced sample was blood, either unsorted or a sorted T cell fraction (not recorded which). Receptors originate from a male donor with ankylosing spondylitis or in good health (not recorded which).

In its sample, this clonotype was seen a few times. The rearrangement uses TRBV5-1 and TRBJ2-1; D not resolved. Germline assignment: CDR1 SGHRS and CDR2 YFSETQ. The CDR3 contains 14 residues. Trimming stripped 4 bases from V and 9 bases from J, with 17 bases between. Written as DNA, the CDR3 is TGCGCCAGCAGCCCCATAATAGTTGGCTCTGAGCAGTTCTTC. It yields the protein CASSPIIVGSEQFF.

This clonotype appeared a few times. The rearrangement links TRBV5-6 to TRBJ2-7, with 14 bases that match TRBD2. V was clipped by 0 bases and J by 3 bases; unmatched bases: 2. Per the germline V gene, CDR1 is SGHDT and CDR2 is YYEEEE. This CDR3 spans 16 amino acids. CDR3 sequence (DNA): TGTGCCAGCAGCTTGGGGACTAGCGGGGGGCTCTACGAGCAGTACTTC. Its protein is CASSLGTSGGLYEQYF.

This clonotype was counted only a few times. The chain is built from TRBV7-9 and TRBJ2-7; D not resolved. Germline V gene sequence: CDR1 SEHNR, CDR2 FQNEAQ (reference sequence). Deletions cut 1 base from V and 5 bases from J, with 18 bases between. This CDR3 contains 16 residues. The CDR3 spells CASSLGSALRSDEQYF. The CDR3 DNA reads TGTGCCAGCAGCTTAGGTTCCGCCCTCCGATCCGACGAGCAGTACTTC.

The table lists this clonotype with a few counts. This rearrangement joins TRBV28 to TRBJ1-6, with 8 bases fitting TRBD1. This CDR3 is 16 amino acids long. J was trimmed by 9 bases and V by 5 bases; bases with no gene match: 12. Germline CDR1 MDHEN, CDR2 SYDVKM. The CDR3 here is CASSPIRAGGASPLHF. The CDR3 nucleotides read TGTGCCAGCAGTCCGATTCGGGCAGGGGGCGCTTCACCCCTCCACTTT. Full variable domain (missing parts from reference TRBV28 and TRBJ1-6): DVKVTQSSRYLVKRTGEKVFLECVQDMDHENMFWYRQDPGLGLRLIYFSYDVKMKEKGDIPEGYSVSREKKERFSLILESASTNQTSMYLCASSPIRAGGASPLHFGNGTRLTVT.

The chain recombines TRBV5-6 with TRBJ1-2; 10 bases map to TRBD1. The trim removed 4 bases at V and 1 base at J, leaving 10 bases unmatched. Germline CDR1 SGHDT, CDR2 YYEEEE. The CDR3 extends over 17 amino acids. The CDR3 here is CASSTLGTGDRNYGYTF. CDR3 bases: TGTGCCAGCAGCACGCTCGGGACAGGGGACCGTAACTATGGCTACACCTTC.

This clonotype was detected only a few times. This chain joins TRBV6-1 and TRBJ2-7, with TRBD2 identical over 13 bases. V shed 6 bases, J shed 7 bases, and the junction held 3 bases outside the gene matches. The CDR3 spans 13 residues. Looked up from germline, CDR1 is MNHNS and CDR2 is SASEGT. CDR3 sequence: CASRGLAGNEQYF. DNA of the CDR3: TGTGCCAGCAGGGGACTAGCGGGGAATGAGCAGTACTTC.

The chain combines TRBV2 with TRBJ2-3; 9 bases fit TRBD1. J was trimmed by 1 base and V by 4 bases; bases with no gene match: 9. This CDR3 spans 17 amino acids. Per the germline V gene, CDR1 is SNHLY and CDR2 is FYNNEI. Here the CDR3 DNA reads TGTGCCAGCAGTGGGTTCTACGGGGACAGGGGCACAGATACGCAGTATTTT. Amino acid sequence: CASSGFYGDRGTDTQYF.

The chain joins TRBV11-2 to TRBJ2-7; 7 bases are shared with TRBD1. CDR3 length equals 13 residues. V lost 6 bases, J lost 9 bases, and 11 bases stayed unmatched. Germline V gene data show CDR1 as SGHAT and CDR2 as FQNNGV. The CDR3 loop reads CASSRQGLFGQYF. CDR3 nucleotides: TGTGCCAGCAGTCGACAGGGTCTTTTCGGGCAGTACTTC.

The chain uses TRBV6-5 and TRBJ2-7; D is undetermined. CDR1 and CDR2 from the germline V gene are MNHEY and SVGAGI. The V end lost 0 bases, the J end lost 6 bases, and 3 bases lay between the germline ends. The CDR3 runs 11 residues. This CDR3 is CASSYSSEQYF. The CDR3 DNA reads as TGTGCCAGCAGTTACTCAAGCGAGCAGTACTTC.

J is TRBJ2-5 and V is TRBV7-8; 8 bases map to TRBD2. CDR3 length: 18 residues. Germline CDR1 SGHVS, CDR2 FQNEAQ. J lost 0 bases, V lost 5 bases, and 14 bases had no gene match. The CDR3 sequence is CASSPYTRGAMYQETQYF. As DNA, the CDR3 is TGTGCCAGCAGCCCATATACGCGGGGGGCTATGTACCAAGAGACCCAGTACTTC.

The sample holds one count of this clonotype. The chain joins TRBV9 to TRBJ2-3; D possibly matches TRBD1 or TRBD2 (7 bases each). V was pared by 1 base and J by 4 bases, with 16 bases between. The CDR3 spans 16 residues. Germline lookup yields CDR1 SGDLS and CDR2 YYNGEE. DNA of the CDR3: TGTGCCAGCAGCGTAAATCCCAGGGGGGGGTCAGATACGCAGTATTTT. Protein sequence: CASSVNPRGGSDTQYF. Full variable domain (rest looked up from reference TRBV9 and TRBJ2-3): DSGVTQTPKHLITATGQRVTLRCSPRSGDLSVYWYQQSLDQGLQFLIQYYNGEERAKGNILERFSAQQFPDLHSELNLSSLELGDSALYFCASSVNPRGGSDTQYFGPGTRLTVL.

This chain connects TRBV5-4 to TRBJ2-7, with 9 bases identical to TRBD1. The germline V gene has CDR1 SGHNT and CDR2 YYREEE (reference sequence). Trimming took 9 bases from V and 4 from J; bases not matched to a gene: 8. The CDR3 length is 13 residues. The CDR3 sequence: CATTVTGGYEQYF. For the CDR3, the DNA is TGTGCCACCACCGTGACAGGGGGTTACGAGCAGTACTTC.

The rearrangement links TRBV7-9 to TRBJ2-7; a weak D match, TRBD1 (6 bases). Trimming took 4 bases from V and 5 from J, leaving 12 bases between them. Germline V gives CDR1 SEHNR, CDR2 FQNEAQ (reference sequence). The CDR3 runs 13 residues. The CDR3 protein is CASSSGVVNEQYF. CDR3 in DNA: TGTGCCAGCAGCTCAGGGGTAGTCAACGAGCAGTACTTC.

The genes are TRBV6-1 and TRBJ2-7; the D gene is possibly TRBD1 (5 bases). Germline lookup yields CDR1 MNHNS and CDR2 SASEGT. V dropped 11 bases and J dropped 1 base, with 18 bases sitting between them. The CDR3 contains 14 residues. The CDR3, as DNA: TGTGCCGGTTCGACAGTTTTACCATCCTACGAGCAGTACTTC. Encoded protein: CAGSTVLPSYEQYF.